These 23 T cell receptor beta chains originate from one sample sequenced in a study of blood T cell repertoires in COVID-19. This table comes from immunoSEQ multiplex PCR, and its TCRdb copy is limited to in-frame clones, with some not included. This table holds about 110,000 clones, around 79% found once. The sample was peripheral blood. The origin of the receptors is a woman older than 75 with active or convalescent COVID-19.

The chain recombines TRBV3-1 (or the pseudogene TRBV3-2) with TRBJ2-2; D perhaps matches TRBD1 (5 bases). Looked up from germline, CDR1 is LGHDT and CDR2 is YNNKEL (reference sequence). The CDR3 runs 15 residues. Trimming pared 3 bases from V and 6 bases from J, leaving 14 bases between. The CDR3 region has the DNA TGTGCCAGCAGCCAGGAACCCAGGGTCTCCGGGGAGCTGTTTTTT. Residues: CASSQEPRVSGELFF.

The table lists this clone with a count of one. This chain connects TRBV11-2 to TRBJ1-3, with D perhaps TRBD1 (6 bases). The CDR3 contains 13 residues. Between the trimmed V and J ends, which lost 8 bases and 0 bases, there was a span of 8 bases. Germline V lookup: CDR1 SGHAT, CDR2 FQNNGV. The CDR3 loop is CASGGSSGNTIYF. In DNA, the CDR3 is TGTGCCAGCGGGGGCAGCTCTGGAAACACCATATATTTT.

The J gene is TRBJ2-1, the V gene TRBV9; 7 nucleotides match TRBD2. The germline CDR1 and CDR2 sequences are SGDLS and YYNGEE. With V trimmed by 1 base and J by 1 base, 2 bases remained unmatched. The CDR3 extends over 15 amino acids. The CDR3 here is CASSVLGGSYNEQFF. In DNA, the CDR3 is TGTGCCAGCAGCGTACTGGGGGGGTCCTACAATGAGCAGTTCTTC.

The rearrangement joins TRBV25-1 to TRBJ1-2; 9 nucleotides match TRBD1. Germline V CDR1 and CDR2: MGHDK, SYGVNS. Unmatched junction bases numbered 4, after V lost 4 bases and J lost 4 bases. The CDR3 runs 14 residues. The CDR3 spells CASSAPGQGYGYTF. DNA of the CDR3: TGTGCCAGCAGTGCTCCGGGACAGGGCTATGGCTACACCTTC.

The chain joins TRBV4-3 to TRBJ2-1; 8 bases align to TRBD2. In germline, CDR1 is LGHNA, CDR2 YSLEER. The V gene end was trimmed by 0 bases and the J gene end by 7 bases; junction bases not matched to a gene: 11. This CDR3 contains 17 residues. The CDR3 loop is CASSQENTGLVLNEQFF. DNA of the CDR3: TGCGCCAGCAGCCAAGAAAATACGGGACTAGTCCTTAATGAGCAGTTCTTC.

The rearrangement uses TRBV7-9 and TRBJ2-7; 8 nucleotides agree with TRBD2. J gave up 2 bases and V 3 bases, and 12 bases lay outside the gene matches. Germline lookup yields CDR1 SEHNR and CDR2 FQNEAQ (reference sequence). This CDR3 is built from 17 residues. CDR3 region: CASSLGLELSIPYEQYF. The CDR3 DNA sequence: TGTGCCAGCAGCTTGGGACTAGAATTATCAATCCCCTACGAGCAGTACTTC.

The chain combines TRBV19 with TRBJ2-1; tentative D call: TRBD2 (6 bases). CDR1 and CDR2 (germline): LNHDA, SQIVND (reference sequence). V lost 7 bases and J lost 4, with 14 bases in between. The CDR3 consists of 14 residues. CDR3 residues: CASNRGTWYNEQFF. The CDR3 DNA sequence: TGTGCCAGTAACCGCGGGACTTGGTACAATGAGCAGTTCTTC.

The chain combines TRBV4-1 with TRBJ2-7; weak D call: TRBD1 (5 bases). Germline-derived CDR1 and CDR2 are MGHRA and YSYEKL. The CDR3 has 16 amino acids. V dropped 0 bases and J dropped 0 bases, with 12 bases sitting between them. The CDR3 region is CASSQDRGTSSYEQYF. CDR3 in DNA: TGCGCCAGCAGCCAAGATAGGGGAACGAGCTCCTACGAGCAGTACTTC.

The chain uses TRBV7-9 and TRBJ2-3, with a weak D call TRBD1 (7 bases). The ends were cut back, 4 bases at V and 7 bases at J, with 12 bases in the middle. Germline V lookup: CDR1 SEHNR, CDR2 FQNEAQ (reference sequence). CDR3 length: 13 amino acids. The CDR3 DNA reads TGTGCCAGCAGCTCCCAGGGGGGAAATACGCAGTATTTT. Its translation: CASSSQGGNTQYF.

The gene calls are TRBV9 and TRBJ1-3; D is unclear. This CDR3 is 15 amino acids long. V lost 3 bases to trimming and J lost 0 bases, with 10 bases between them. The germline gives CDR1 SGDLS, CDR2 YYNGEE. CDR3 in DNA: TGTGCCAGCAGCGCCACAGCCGTCTCTGGAAACACCATATATTTT. It translates to CASSATAVSGNTIYF.

The CDR3 DNA reads TGCAGCGTTATCGGGGAGAAGCAGTACTTC. Translating it yields CSVIGEKQYF. J is TRBJ2-7 and V is TRBV20-1; the D gene is possibly TRBD2 (5 bases). This CDR3 region has 10 residues. Germline CDR1 reads DFQATT; CDR2 reads SNEGSKA (reference sequence).

This clone showed up just once. The gene calls are TRBV5-1 and TRBJ2-7; 9 bases are shared with TRBD2. Germline V gene sequence: CDR1 SGHRS, CDR2 YFSETQ. The CDR3 contains 16 residues. The V and J ends lost 1 base and 0 bases, in that order; junction bases with no gene match: 5. CDR3 region: CASSLSPSGNSYEQYF. Written as DNA, the CDR3 is TGCGCCAGCAGCTTGAGCCCTAGCGGGAACTCCTACGAGCAGTACTTC.

The gene calls are TRBV4-2 and TRBJ2-5, with 7 bases lining up with TRBD2. V lost 1 base, J lost 5 bases, and 4 bases stayed unmatched. The germline CDR1 and CDR2 sequences are LGHNA and YNFKEQ. The CDR3 totals 14 residues. This CDR3 reads CASSQGTRDETQYF. CDR3 sequence (DNA): TGTGCCAGCAGCCAAGGGACTAGAGATGAGACCCAGTACTTC.

This chain uses TRBV6-2 or TRBV6-3 with TRBJ1-1; D unresolved. V was clipped by 2 bases and J by 0 bases, with 10 bases between them. This CDR3 is 15 amino acids long. CDR1 is MNHEY, CDR2 SVGEGT, per germline. The CDR3 sequence: CASSYGGQLNTEAFF. The CDR3 bases are TGTGCCAGCAGTTACGGTGGGCAGCTGAACACTGAAGCTTTCTTT.

V is TRBV11-2 and J is TRBJ2-1; D may be TRBD1 (6 bases). The V end was cut by 1 base, the J end by 5 bases, with 9 bases between. The CDR3 is 14 residues long. CDR1 is SGHAT and CDR2 is FQNNGV in the germline V gene. CDR3 DNA: TGTGCCAGCAGCTTAGGACAGGTGAACAATGAGCAGTTCTTC. As protein: CASSLGQVNNEQFF.

This sequence joins TRBV4-3 and TRBJ2-6; D is unclear. The CDR3 is 17 residues long. V lost 1 base, J lost 0 bases, and 10 bases lay in between. Germline V lookup: CDR1 LGHNA, CDR2 YSLEER. This CDR3 is CASSQVSRSSGANVLTF. CDR3 DNA: TGCGCCAGCAGCCAAGTATCCCGTAGCTCTGGGGCCAACGTCCTGACTTTC.

The chain joins TRBV12-3 or TRBV12-4 to TRBJ1-1, with D maybe TRBD1 (5 bases). The V end was cut by 6 bases, the J end by 6 bases, with 11 bases between. CDR3 size: 12 residues. CDR3 sequence (DNA): TGTGCCAGCAGACTCAGGGAGGCTGAAGCTTTCTTT. This codes for CASRLREAEAFF.

This clone was seen just once. The chain links TRBV20-1 to TRBJ2-3; 11 bases are shared with TRBD2. This CDR3 has 16 residues. CDR1 and CDR2 (germline): DFQATT, SNEGSKA (reference sequence). J was trimmed by 4 bases and V by 3 bases; bases with no gene match: 9. The CDR3 coding sequence is TGCAGTGCTAGTGATAGCGGGAGGGCCGGCCCAGATACGCAGTATTTT. Protein product: CSASDSGRAGPDTQYF.

The J gene is TRBJ2-3, the V gene TRBV18; D not resolved. The V and J ends lost 2 bases and 0 bases respectively, with 9 bases between them. CDR3 length equals 15 residues. CDR1 is KGHSH, CDR2 LQKENI, per germline. Here the CDR3 reads CASSPSGASTDTQYF. The CDR3 region has the DNA TGTGCCAGCTCACCATCAGGTGCTAGCACAGATACGCAGTATTTT.

This chain joins TRBV27 and TRBJ1-1; TRBD1 matches 9 bases. Germline V gene lookup returns CDR1 MNHEY and CDR2 SMNVEV (reference sequence). Trimming removed 6 bases from V and 7 bases from J; junction bases left unmatched: 9. The CDR3 is 14 residues long. The CDR3 DNA reads TGTGCCAGCAGCTTACGACAGGGGGTGGGTGAAGCTTTCTTT. This codes for CASSLRQGVGEAFF.

The chain uses TRBV19 and TRBJ1-2, with D perhaps TRBD1 (5 bases). The CDR3 consists of 15 residues. Germline CDR1 reads LNHDA; CDR2 reads SQIVND (reference sequence). V lost 3 bases to trimming and J lost 4 bases, with 15 bases between them. The CDR3 loop reads CASSIRLLRGYGYTF. As DNA, the CDR3 is TGTGCCAGTAGTATTCGGTTGCTAAGGGGCTATGGCTACACCTTC.

This chain joins TRBV10-3 and TRBJ1-1; TRBD1 matches 8 bases. V gave up 10 bases and J gave up 3 bases; unmatched junction bases: 7. Per germline, CDR1 ENHRY and CDR2 SYGVKD. This CDR3 is built from 13 residues. The CDR3 nucleotides read TGTGCCACCAAGGACAGGGCGGACACTGAAGCTTTCTTT. Protein product: CATKDRADTEAFF.

This clone occurred a few times. The chain recombines TRBV7-9 with TRBJ2-5, with a possible D match to TRBD1 (6 bases). The CDR3 covers 15 residues. Between the trimmed V and J ends, which lost 5 bases and 0 bases, there was a span of 13 bases. Looked up from germline, CDR1 is SEHNR and CDR2 is FQNEAQ (reference sequence). In DNA form, the CDR3 reads TGTGCCAGCAGCCCACGGACAGTGTACCAAGAGACCCAGTACTTC. Amino acids: CASSPRTVYQETQYF.